The next 25 T cell receptor beta chains were all read from a single sample in a study of CD8 T cells in Susac syndrome. Random hexamers were used to reverse transcribe the RNA input (about 0.5 to 1 ug). TCRdb analysed the immunoSEQ multiplex PCR reads with MiXCR anew, one entry per CDR3 protein. The sample yields some 300,000 distinct CDR3 sequences, approximately 85% seen once. The specimen was CD8+ T cells from PBMCs. These receptors originate from a human donor with multiple sclerosis.

The chain recombines TRBV7-9 with TRBJ2-7; D uncertain. The germline V gene encodes CDR1 SEHNR and CDR2 FQNEAQ (reference sequence). The CDR3 is 14 amino acids. The germline V and J ends were trimmed by 5 bases and 2 bases, with 13 bases remaining between them. The CDR3 sequence is CASSRGVVAYEQYF. DNA for the CDR3: TGTGCCAGCAGCCGAGGTGTTGTGGCCTACGAGCAGTACTTC.

V usage is TRBV5-1 and J usage is TRBJ2-7, with TRBD1 matching over 7 bases. This CDR3 comprises 16 residues. Germline V gives CDR1 SGHRS, CDR2 YFSETQ. The trim removed 0 bases at V and 5 bases at J, leaving 11 bases unmatched. The CDR3 sequence: CASSLGSTGYRNEQYF. CDR3 DNA: TGCGCCAGCAGCTTGGGGTCGACAGGGTATCGGAACGAGCAGTACTTC. Based on the CDR3 plus reference TRBV5-1 and TRBJ2-7, the full variable domain is KAGVTQTPRYLIKTRGQQVTLSCSPISGHRSVSWYQQTPGQGLQFLFEYFSETQRNKGNFPGRFSGRQFSNSRSEMNVSTLELGDSALYLCASSLGSTGYRNEQYFGPGTRLTVT.

The V gene is TRBV13, the J gene TRBJ2-7; possible D gene TRBD1, 5 bases. CDR1 is PRHDT and CDR2 is FYEKMQ in the germline V gene (reference sequence). The V end lost 6 bases, the J end lost 5 bases, and 11 bases lay between the germline ends. The CDR3 runs 12 residues. CDR3 residues: CASSADSHEQYF. The CDR3 DNA follows: TGTGCCAGCAGTGCTGACAGCCACGAGCAGTACTTC.

J is TRBJ2-2 and V is TRBV4-3; D is unresolved. The CDR3 runs to 16 residues. The germline V and J ends were trimmed by 0 bases and 4 bases, with 12 bases remaining between them. The germline gives CDR1 LGHNA, CDR2 YSLEER. CDR3 sequence reads: CASSQDRILITGELFF. CDR3 DNA: TGCGCCAGCAGCCAAGACAGAATCCTCATCACCGGGGAGCTGTTTTTT.

The genes are TRBV19 and TRBJ2-1; 11 bases map to TRBD2. CDR3 length equals 16 residues. The trim removed 5 bases at V and 0 bases at J, leaving 3 bases unmatched. Germline-derived CDR1 and CDR2 are LNHDA and SQIVND (reference sequence). The DNA of the CDR3 is TGTGCCAGTAGTGTACTAGCGGGAGTCTCCTACAATGAGCAGTTCTTC. It codes for CASSVLAGVSYNEQFF.

This chain connects TRBV30 to TRBJ1-1; D is uncertain. Trimming left V 3 bases short and J 5 bases short, with 7 bases between. This CDR3 spans 11 amino acids. Germline CDR1 GTSNPN, CDR2 SVGIG (reference sequence). This CDR3 is CAWSLGTEAFF. Here the CDR3 DNA reads TGTGCCTGGAGCCTTGGAACTGAAGCTTTCTTT.

The chain couples TRBV2 to TRBJ2-2; 7 bases map to TRBD1. Losses at the gene ends were 6 bases for V and 3 bases for J; bases not matched to a gene: 1. The CDR3 runs 13 residues. Germline V CDR1 and CDR2: SNHLY, FYNNEI. CDR3 sequence (DNA): TGTGCCAGCAGGCAGGGGGACACCGGGGAGCTGTTTTTT. It encodes CASRQGDTGELFF.

The V call is TRBV12-3 or TRBV12-4, the J call TRBJ2-7; weak D call: TRBD1 (6 bases). This CDR3 has 14 amino acids. V was cut by 5 bases and J by 4 bases, with 15 bases left in between. The CDR3 DNA sequence: TGTGCCAGCAGTCTTACTAACACAGGGTACGAGCAGTACTTC. It translates to CASSLTNTGYEQYF.

The chain carries TRBV13 and TRBJ2-1, with TRBD2 matching over 7 bases. Germline assignment: CDR1 PRHDT and CDR2 FYEKMQ (reference sequence). CDR3 length: 15 amino acids. V lost 6 bases, J lost 0 bases, and 5 bases stayed unmatched. The CDR3 region has the DNA TGTGCCAGCAGGCATCTAGCGGACTCCTACAATGAGCAGTTCTTC. This sequence encodes CASRHLADSYNEQFF.

This chain uses TRBV4-3 with TRBJ2-7; the match to TRBD1 covers 7 bases. V lost 0 bases, J lost 5 bases, and 7 bases stayed unmatched. The CDR3 sequence is 15 residues long. The germline gives CDR1 LGHNA, CDR2 YSLEER. The CDR3 DNA reads as TGCGCCAGCAGCCAAGATAAACAGGGGTGGGACGAGCAGTACTTC. Amino acids: CASSQDKQGWDEQYF.

The chain carries TRBV9 and TRBJ2-3; D is perhaps TRBD2 (7 bases). The CDR3 sequence is 14 residues long. In germline, CDR1 is SGDLS, CDR2 YYNGEE. The V and J ends lost 10 bases and 3 bases respectively, with 18 bases between them. As DNA, the CDR3 is TGTGCCGGCAAAGGGGGGGCGCCGACAGATACGCAGTATTTT. Its translation is CAGKGGAPTDTQYF.

The CDR3 region has the DNA TGCAGTGCTAGAGATCTCTTACGGGGGACCGGGTGGGAGCAGTTCTTC. Translation gives CSARDLLRGTGWEQFF. The genes are TRBV20-1 and TRBJ2-1; TRBD2 might be the D (6 bases). This CDR3 spans 16 amino acids. Trimming took off 0 bases at V and 10 bases at J, with 22 bases between the two ends. The germline CDR1 and CDR2 sequences are DFQATT and SNEGSKA (reference sequence).

Notes on this clonotype: An end of the junction does not agree with germline; a read error may underlie this. This chain connects TRBV7-8 to TRBJ2-5; tentatively, D is TRBD2 (6 bases). CDR1 SGHVS and CDR2 FQNEAQ come from the germline V gene. The length of the CDR3 is 14 residues. The CDR3 sequence: CACSLARGQETQYF. The DNA for the CDR3 is TGTGCCTGCAGCTTAGCGCGGGGCCAAGAGACCCAGTACTTC.

The chain recombines TRBV6-5 with TRBJ1-5; 9 nucleotides align to TRBD1. V lost 6 bases to trimming and J lost 3 bases; unmatched junction nucleotides: 6. Germline lookup yields CDR1 MNHEY and CDR2 SVGAGI. This CDR3 has 15 amino acids. DNA for the CDR3: TGTGCCAGCAGCTTCGGGACAGGGAACAATCAGCCCCAGCATTTT. As protein: CASSFGTGNNQPQHF.

This chain links TRBV6-2 or TRBV6-3 with TRBJ2-7, with TRBD1 as a possible D gene (5 bases). This CDR3 comprises 15 residues. The germline V and J ends were trimmed by 2 bases and 2 bases, with 13 bases remaining between them. CDR1 MNHEY and CDR2 SVGEGT come from the germline V gene. CDR3 protein: CASSYGATVTYEQYF. The CDR3, as DNA: TGTGCCAGCAGTTACGGGGCTACCGTAACCTACGAGCAGTACTTC.

The J gene is TRBJ2-1, the V gene TRBV11-2; 7 bases fit TRBD1. The CDR3 extends over 15 amino acids. With V trimmed by 5 bases and J by 2 bases, 6 bases remained unmatched. Germline V gene sequence: CDR1 SGHAT, CDR2 FQNNGV. CDR3 sequence: CASSPTQGPYNEQFF. CDR3 nucleotide sequence: TGTGCCAGCAGCCCTACACAGGGGCCCTACAATGAGCAGTTCTTC.

The chain is built from TRBV2 and TRBJ2-1; no clear D. V dropped 6 bases and J dropped 4 bases, with 16 bases sitting between them. Germline-derived CDR1 and CDR2 are SNHLY and FYNNEI. The CDR3 totals 15 residues. CDR3 loop: CASSERSKPYNEQFF. CDR3 in DNA: TGTGCCAGCAGCGAACGATCGAAACCTTACAATGAGCAGTTCTTC.

The chain uses TRBV7-8 and TRBJ2-7; D may be TRBD2 (6 bases). The germline V gene encodes CDR1 SGHVS and CDR2 FQNEAQ. The CDR3 covers 13 residues. V was clipped by 4 bases and J by 4 bases, with 11 bases between them. The CDR3 spells CASSWDSNYEQYF. DNA for the CDR3: TGTGCCAGCAGCTGGGACTCCAATTACGAGCAGTACTTC.

The V and J genes are TRBV13 and TRBJ2-7; perhaps TRBD2 as D (6 bases). V lost 1 base to trimming and J lost 1 base, with 11 bases between them. CDR1 and CDR2 (germline): PRHDT, FYEKMQ (reference sequence). This CDR3 has 15 amino acids. Here the CDR3 reads CASSLAVSGSYEQYF. CDR3 coding DNA: TGTGCCAGCAGCTTAGCGGTTAGCGGTTCCTACGAGCAGTACTTC.

V is TRBV7-9 and J is TRBJ1-2; D is ambiguous. In germline, CDR1 is SEHNR, CDR2 FQNEAQ (reference sequence). V was pared by 1 base and J by 8 bases, with 14 bases between. CDR3 length equals 14 residues. CDR3 residues: CASSLVGRSSGYTF. The DNA for the CDR3 is TGTGCCAGCAGCTTAGTGGGCAGGTCTTCCGGCTACACCTTC.

The V call is TRBV12-3 or TRBV12-4, the J call TRBJ1-6; tentatively, D is TRBD1 (5 bases). V lost 4 bases to trimming and J lost 7 bases, with 8 bases between them. This CDR3 region has 13 residues. This chain's CDR3 is CASSSTANSPLHF. Written as DNA, the CDR3 is TGTGCCAGCAGTTCGACAGCAAATTCACCCCTCCACTTT.

The V and J genes are TRBV28 and TRBJ1-5; D unresolved. The CDR3 totals 12 residues. From germline, CDR1 is MDHEN and CDR2 SYDVKM. With 6 bases removed from V and 4 bases from J, the gap between germline ends came to 7 bases. CDR3 bases: TGTGCCAGCAGCGCTTGGAATCAGCCCCAGCATTTT. It is translated as CASSAWNQPQHF. Drawing the rest from reference TRBV28 and TRBJ1-5, the complete variable domain is DVKVTQSSRYLVKRTGEKVFLECVQDMDHENMFWYRQDPGLGLRLIYFSYDVKMKEKGDIPEGYSVSREKKERFSLILESASTNQTSMYLCASSAWNQPQHFGDGTRLSIL.

The chain employs TRBV3-1 and TRBJ2-5; 14 bases map to TRBD2. Unmatched junction bases numbered 13, after V lost 5 bases and J lost 2 bases. The CDR3 length is 19 residues. The germline CDR1 and CDR2 sequences are LGHDT and YNNKEL (reference sequence). The CDR3 spells CASSGGTSGSRGGQETQYF. The DNA for the CDR3 is TGTGCCAGCAGCGGAGGGACTAGCGGGAGCAGAGGAGGGCAAGAGACCCAGTACTTC.

The J gene is TRBJ2-5, the V gene TRBV19, with 9 positions matching TRBD2. The germline gives CDR1 LNHDA, CDR2 SQIVND (reference sequence). V gave up 8 bases and J gave up 0 bases; unmatched junction bases: 19. The CDR3 sequence is 19 residues long. CDR3 loop: CASSEGGASGTAYQETQYF. CDR3 DNA sequence: TGTGCCAGTTCCGAGGGAGGGGCTAGCGGGACCGCGTACCAAGAGACCCAGTACTTC.

The chain uses TRBV27 and TRBJ2-5, with D possibly being TRBD1 (7 bases). The CDR3 extends over 16 amino acids. Trimming took off 5 bases at V and 5 bases at J, with 21 bases between the two ends. Germline V gene data show CDR1 as MNHEY and CDR2 as SMNVEV (reference sequence). The CDR3 bases are TGTGCCAGCAGTACCCCCCGACAGGGACTGGCTGAGACCCAGTACTTC. The encoded protein is CASSTPRQGLAETQYF.